This paragraph reports one TCR beta chain. The antigen remains unidentified. The data derive from a study of beta chain features in type 1 diabetes. Germline CDR1 and CDR2: SNHLY and FYNNEI. V lost 4 bases and J 4 bases, leaving 11 bases between the germline ends. CDR3 length: 13 residues. Study results and caveats: VDJ junctions in type 1 diabetes patients carried more deletions and fewer insertions.

The whole isolated RNA underwent reverse transcription, so sequencing captured expressed TCRB transcripts. Profiled with immunoSEQ multiplex PCR; TCRdb holds only in-frame clones, not every one. The table lists a few hundred thousand clones, around a fifth of them singletons, with approximately 0.041% in the top ten. The J gene is TRBJ2-7, the V gene TRBV2, with no clear D. The sequence came from a woman between 18 and 29 years old in good health. Sequencing was carried out using naive CD4+ T cells from blood. The CDR3 loop reads CASSAGTFYEQYF. The CDR3 DNA follows: TGTGCCAGCAGTGCAGGCACATTTTACGAGCAGTACTTC.